Listed here are 18 T cell receptor beta chains from one sample, sequenced in a study of control samples from healthy donors and cancer patients. Clones were sequenced by immunoSEQ multiplex PCR, and TCRdb holds only the in-frame ones, with some missing. The sample comprises under 150,000 clones, over 90% of which are singletons, and over 2.5% rests with the top ten. The sample consisted of blood. These receptors were collected from a man aged 25 to 40 in good health.

This clone has only a few counts. The rearrangement links TRBV23-1 to TRBJ1-1, with a tentative D call TRBD1 (5 bases). TRBV23-1 carries the ORF label, with uncertain function. There are 18 residues in the CDR3. Trimming pared 2 bases from V and 1 base from J, leaving 20 bases between. The CDR3 coding sequence is TGCGCCAGCAGTCAAGGGGGGAGGGACGGCGGACCGAACACTGAAGCTTTCTTT. Protein: CASSQGGRDGGPNTEAFF.

V and J are TRBV2 and TRBJ2-2, with 7 nucleotides matching TRBD1. Germline CDR1 and CDR2: SNHLY and FYNNEI. This CDR3 region has 13 residues. The V and J ends lost 4 bases and 4 bases, in that order; junction bases with no gene match: 0. The CDR3 coding sequence is TGTGCCAGCAGTGGACAGGGCACCGGGGAGCTGTTTTTT. As protein: CASSGQGTGELFF.

This chain uses TRBV9 with TRBJ2-7, with TRBD2 as a possible D gene (5 bases). The V end was cut by 4 bases, the J end by 6 bases, with 17 bases between. Germline CDR1 and CDR2: SGDLS and YYNGEE. This CDR3 spans 14 amino acids. The CDR3 here is CASSLYEGPGEQYF. The CDR3 coding sequence is TGTGCCAGCAGCTTATACGAGGGTCCGGGCGAGCAGTACTTC.

As to this clone: Other DNA sequences in the same sample also yield this CDR3. The CDR3 protein is CASSLGQGGTDTQYF. CDR3 DNA sequence: TGCGCCAGCAGCTTGGGCCAGGGGGGCACAGATACGCAGTATTTT. This rearrangement joins TRBV5-1 to TRBJ2-3, with 7 bases aligning to TRBD1. V lost 0 bases, J lost 1 base, and 2 bases stayed unmatched. The CDR3 has 15 amino acids. Germline V gene lookup returns CDR1 SGHRS and CDR2 YFSETQ.

The chain employs TRBV5-6 and TRBJ1-2; the D gene is possibly TRBD1 (5 bases). This CDR3 spans 15 amino acids. Germline V lookup: CDR1 SGHDT, CDR2 YYEEEE. The V end lost 4 bases, the J end lost 2 bases, and 15 bases lay between the germline ends. The CDR3 DNA reads as TGTGCCAGCAGCCTGGCTCAGGAGGGGAACTATGGCTACACCTTC. This codes for CASSLAQEGNYGYTF.

The V gene is TRBV30, the J gene TRBJ2-5; D ambiguous. From germline, CDR1 is GTSNPN and CDR2 SVGIG (reference sequence). The germline V and J ends were trimmed by 4 bases and 5 bases, with 11 bases remaining between them. This CDR3 region has 12 residues. The CDR3 is CAWKGRTETQYF. For the CDR3, the DNA is TGTGCCTGGAAGGGCCGAACCGAGACCCAGTACTTC.

The chain combines TRBV16 with TRBJ1-1; possibly TRBD1 for D (5 bases). Trimming removed 2 bases from V and 4 bases from J, with 14 bases in between. The germline V gene encodes CDR1 KGHSY and CDR2 FQNENV. The CDR3 length is 15 residues. Here the CDR3 reads CASSQAGGEVTEAFF. CDR3 nucleotide sequence: TGTGCCAGCAGCCAAGCTGGAGGGGAGGTCACTGAAGCTTTCTTT.

The chain joins TRBV6-2 or TRBV6-3 to TRBJ2-5, with no clear D. The CDR3 runs 16 residues. Germline V gene lookup returns CDR1 MNHEY and CDR2 SVGEGT. Trimming shortened V by 3 bases and J by 4 bases, and 18 bases separated the two germline ends. The CDR3 region has the DNA TGTGCCAGCAGTTATTTCGACTCCGGCCGGGCAGAGACCCAGTACTTC. Protein: CASSYFDSGRAETQYF.

The chain is built from TRBV12-3 or TRBV12-4 and TRBJ1-2, with 8 positions matching TRBD1. V was clipped by 5 bases and J by 8 bases; unmatched bases: 7. The CDR3 is made up of 13 amino acids. CDR3 region: CASSTGQGGGYTF. The CDR3 DNA reads TGTGCCAGCAGTACAGGACAGGGAGGAGGCTACACCTTC.

V and J are TRBV6-5 and TRBJ2-1, with D perhaps matching TRBD2 (6 bases). With 3 bases removed from V and 5 bases from J, the gap between germline ends came to 11 bases. The CDR3 is 14 amino acids. The germline gives CDR1 MNHEY, CDR2 SVGAGI. This chain's CDR3 is CASSYYSGHNEQFF. The CDR3 nucleotides read TGTGCCAGCAGTTATTATAGCGGACACAATGAGCAGTTCTTC.

V gene TRBV5-8 combines with J gene TRBJ2-2, with TRBD2 matching over 7 bases. J lost 5 bases, V lost 3 bases, and 4 bases had no gene match. The CDR3 is 14 residues long. Germline V lookup: CDR1 SGHTS, CDR2 YDEGEE. The CDR3 protein is CASSSGGRTGELFF. CDR3 nucleotide sequence: TGTGCCAGCAGCTCGGGAGGCCGAACCGGGGAGCTGTTTTTT. The complete variable domain, with remaining parts taken from reference TRBV5-8 and TRBJ2-2, reads EAGVTQSPTHLIKTRGQQATLRCSPISGHTSVYWYQQALGLGLQFLLWYDEGEERNRGNFPPRFSGRQFPNYSSELNVNALELEDSALYLCASSSGGRTGELFFGEGSRLTVL.

The chain uses TRBV7-6 and TRBJ1-5, with TRBD1 matching over 11 bases. Germline assignment: CDR1 SGHVS and CDR2 FNYEAQ. V lost 5 bases, J lost 0 bases, and 3 bases stayed unmatched. CDR3 length: 16 amino acids. Here the CDR3 DNA reads TGTGCCAGCAGCGACGGACAGGGGGCTAGCAATCAGCCCCAGCATTTT. Its protein product is CASSDGQGASNQPQHF.

A single count supports this clone. The chain employs TRBV7-9 and TRBJ1-2; D call uncertain. The CDR3 is made up of 12 amino acids. Germline CDR1 reads SEHNR; CDR2 reads FQNEAQ (reference sequence). V lost 0 bases and J 7 bases, leaving 6 bases between the germline ends. Written as DNA, the CDR3 is TGTGCCAGCAGCTTAGCCCCACTTGGCTACACCTTC. Amino acid sequence: CASSLAPLGYTF.

The chain combines TRBV9 with TRBJ2-7, with a possible D match to TRBD1 (5 bases). Looked up from germline, CDR1 is SGDLS and CDR2 is YYNGEE. The CDR3 has 12 residues. Trimming removed 1 base at V and 6 bases at J, with 8 bases between. CDR3 nucleotide sequence: TGTGCCAGCAGCGTATTTAGGGGCGAGCAGTACTTC. This codes for CASSVFRGEQYF. The full variable domain, its missing parts supplied by reference TRBV9 and TRBJ2-7, is DSGVTQTPKHLITATGQRVTLRCSPRSGDLSVYWYQQSLDQGLQFLIQYYNGEERAKGNILERFSAQQFPDLHSELNLSSLELGDSALYFCASSVFRGEQYFGPGTRLTVT.

The genes are TRBV11-2 and TRBJ2-3; no definite D call. This CDR3 region has 12 residues. Per the germline V gene, CDR1 is SGHAT and CDR2 is FQNNGV. V was pared by 1 base and J by 7 bases, with 6 bases between. The chain's CDR3 is CASSLVPYTQYF. The CDR3 DNA reads as TGTGCCAGCAGCTTAGTCCCATATACGCAGTATTTT.

The chain recombines TRBV6-5 with TRBJ1-2, with 9 bases lining up with TRBD1. Germline V gives CDR1 MNHEY, CDR2 SVGAGI. The CDR3 runs 13 residues. V lost 6 bases, J lost 3 bases, and 2 bases stayed unmatched. The DNA for the CDR3 is TGTGCCAGCAGACAGGGGGCGGACTATGGCTACACCTTC. Protein product: CASRQGADYGYTF.

The chain combines TRBV28 with TRBJ1-4; D remains unclear. Trimming left V 7 bases short and J 5 bases short, with 11 bases between. This CDR3 contains 13 residues. The germline gives CDR1 MDHEN, CDR2 SYDVKM. DNA for the CDR3: TGTGCCAGCATCCCCTTCGGGAATGAAAAACTGTTTTTT. Its protein product is CASIPFGNEKLFF.

The CDR3 loop is CAWSVLPGNTIYF. The DNA for the CDR3 is TGTGCCTGGAGTGTACTGCCCGGAAACACCATATATTTT. The chain links TRBV30 to TRBJ1-3; D is ambiguous. With 0 bases removed from V and 4 bases from J, the gap between germline ends came to 7 bases. The CDR3 consists of 13 residues. Germline V CDR1 and CDR2: GTSNPN, SVGIG (reference sequence).